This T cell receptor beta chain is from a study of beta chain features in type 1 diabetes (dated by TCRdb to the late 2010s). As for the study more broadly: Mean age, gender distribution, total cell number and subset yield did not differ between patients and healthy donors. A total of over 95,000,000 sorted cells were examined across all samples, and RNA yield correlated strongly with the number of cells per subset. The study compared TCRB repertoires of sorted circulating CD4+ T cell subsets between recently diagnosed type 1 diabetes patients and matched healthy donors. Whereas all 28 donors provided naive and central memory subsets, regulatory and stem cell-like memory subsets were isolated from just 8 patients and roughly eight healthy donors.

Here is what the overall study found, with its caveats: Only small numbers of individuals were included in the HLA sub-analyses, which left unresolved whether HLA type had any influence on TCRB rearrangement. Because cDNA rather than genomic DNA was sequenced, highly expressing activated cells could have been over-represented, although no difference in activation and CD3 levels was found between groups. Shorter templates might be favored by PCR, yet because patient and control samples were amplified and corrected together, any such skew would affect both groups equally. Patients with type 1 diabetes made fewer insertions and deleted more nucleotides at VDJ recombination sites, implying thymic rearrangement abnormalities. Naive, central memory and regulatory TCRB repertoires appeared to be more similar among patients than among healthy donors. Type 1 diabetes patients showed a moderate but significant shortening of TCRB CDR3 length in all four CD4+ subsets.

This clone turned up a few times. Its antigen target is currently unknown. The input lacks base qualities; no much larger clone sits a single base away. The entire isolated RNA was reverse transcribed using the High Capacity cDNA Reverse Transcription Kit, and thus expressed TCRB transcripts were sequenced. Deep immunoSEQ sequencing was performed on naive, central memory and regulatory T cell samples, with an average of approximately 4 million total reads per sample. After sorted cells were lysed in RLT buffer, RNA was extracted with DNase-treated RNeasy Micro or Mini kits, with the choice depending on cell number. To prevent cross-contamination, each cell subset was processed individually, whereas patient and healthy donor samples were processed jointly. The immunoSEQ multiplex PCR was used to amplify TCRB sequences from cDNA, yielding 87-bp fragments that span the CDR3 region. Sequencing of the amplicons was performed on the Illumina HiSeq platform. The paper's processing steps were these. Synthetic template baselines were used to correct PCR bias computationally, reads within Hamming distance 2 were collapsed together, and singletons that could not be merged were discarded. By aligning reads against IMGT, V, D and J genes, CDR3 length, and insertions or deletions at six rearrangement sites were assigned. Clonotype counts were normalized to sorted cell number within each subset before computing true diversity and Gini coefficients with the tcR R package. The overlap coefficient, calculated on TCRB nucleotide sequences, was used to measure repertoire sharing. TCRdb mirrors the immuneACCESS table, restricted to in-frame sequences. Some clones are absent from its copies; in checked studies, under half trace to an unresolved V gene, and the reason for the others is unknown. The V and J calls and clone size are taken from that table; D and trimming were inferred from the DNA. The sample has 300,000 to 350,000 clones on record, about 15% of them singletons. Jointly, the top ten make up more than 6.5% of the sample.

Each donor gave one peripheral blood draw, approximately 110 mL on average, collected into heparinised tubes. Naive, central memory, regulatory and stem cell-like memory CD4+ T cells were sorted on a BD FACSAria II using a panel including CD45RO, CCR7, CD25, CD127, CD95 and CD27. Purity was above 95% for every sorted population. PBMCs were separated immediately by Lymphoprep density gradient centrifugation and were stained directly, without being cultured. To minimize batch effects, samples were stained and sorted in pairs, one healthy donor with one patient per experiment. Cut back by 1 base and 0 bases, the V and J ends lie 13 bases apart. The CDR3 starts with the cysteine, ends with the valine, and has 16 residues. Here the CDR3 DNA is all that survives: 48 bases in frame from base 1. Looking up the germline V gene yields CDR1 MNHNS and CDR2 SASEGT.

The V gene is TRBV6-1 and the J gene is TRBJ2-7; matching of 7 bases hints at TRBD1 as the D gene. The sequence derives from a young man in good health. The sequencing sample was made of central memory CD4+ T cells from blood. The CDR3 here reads CASSEGHRGLSYEQYV. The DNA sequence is TGTGCCAGCAGTGAAGGTCACAGGGGACTCTCCTACGAGCAGTACGTC.